The 9 T cell receptor beta chains listed next were all sequenced from one sample in a study of beta chain features in type 1 diabetes. Since all of the isolated RNA was reverse transcribed, expressed TCRB transcripts were what got sequenced. Method: immunoSEQ multiplex PCR; TCRdb's copy keeps in-frame clones and lacks some. The sample carries 860,000 or so clones, 15% to 20% recorded once. The sequenced sample was naive CD4+ T cells from blood. All receptors come from a woman between 18 and 30 years old in good health.

This clone was found a few times. The chain combines TRBV4-3 with TRBJ2-3, with 8 bases fitting TRBD2. Trimming at V came to 0 bases and at J to 0 bases, leaving 5 bases not matched to a gene. The length of the CDR3 is 17 residues. CDR1 LGHNA and CDR2 YSLEER come from the germline V gene. The CDR3 bases are TGCGCCAGCAGCCAAGAAGGACTAGCCGCTAGCACAGATACGCAGTATTTT. It is translated as CASSQEGLAASTDTQYF.

The V gene is TRBV4-3, the J gene TRBJ2-2; tentative D call: TRBD2 (7 bases). Germline V gene lookup returns CDR1 LGHNA and CDR2 YSLEER. This CDR3 region has 17 residues. Trimming stripped 0 bases from V and 4 bases from J, with 15 bases between. The chain's CDR3 is CASSQDPRGGGTGELFF. CDR3 in DNA: TGCGCCAGCAGCCAAGATCCTCGGGGAGGGGGCACCGGGGAGCTGTTTTTT.

The sample holds a few counts of this clone. The chain links TRBV14 to TRBJ2-7; either TRBD1 or TRBD2 may fit D (5 bases each). Germline V gene lookup returns CDR1 SGHDN and CDR2 FVKESK. V was cut by 3 bases and J by 4 bases, with 16 bases left in between. The CDR3 has 15 residues. CDR3 DNA: TGTGCCAGCAGCCAGGTATCGGGACGAGTTTACGAGCAGTACTTC. This gives the protein CASSQVSGRVYEQYF. The entire variable domain, with the rest obtained from reference TRBV14 and TRBJ2-7, is as follows: EAGVTQFPSHSVIEKGQTVTLRCDPISGHDNLYWYRRVMGKEIKFLLHFVKESKQDESGMPNNRFLAERTGGTYSTLKVQPAELEDSGVYFCASSQVSGRVYEQYFGPGTRLTVT.

The chain has TRBV4-1 and TRBJ1-2; no clear D gene. Germline CDR1 reads MGHRA; CDR2 reads YSYEKL. V was clipped by 2 bases and J by 2 bases, with 9 bases between them. This CDR3 is built from 14 residues. The CDR3 region has the DNA TGCGCCAGCAGCCAAACACATGACAACTATGGCTACACCTTC. This sequence encodes CASSQTHDNYGYTF.

V gene TRBV5-4 combines with J gene TRBJ2-7; D gene ambiguous. CDR3 length: 14 amino acids. V shed 1 base and J shed 5 bases, with 13 bases lying between them. Germline assignment: CDR1 SGHNT and CDR2 YYREEE (reference sequence). The chain's CDR3 is CASSLPNSAHEQYF. The CDR3 DNA follows: TGTGCCAGCAGCTTGCCAAATTCGGCCCACGAGCAGTACTTC.

This clone was recorded a few times. This chain joins TRBV10-3 and TRBJ1-2; TRBD1 matches 7 bases. With V trimmed by 9 bases and J by 6 bases, 13 bases remained unmatched. Germline values: CDR1 ENHRY, CDR2 SYGVKD. This CDR3 contains 14 residues. The CDR3 sequence is CAINRGTDGDGYTF. Here the CDR3 DNA reads TGTGCCATAAACAGAGGGACAGATGGTGATGGCTACACCTTC.

This chain uses TRBV9 with TRBJ1-5; D is perhaps TRBD1 (6 bases). Looked up from germline, CDR1 is SGDLS and CDR2 is YYNGEE. Trimming pared 4 bases from V and 6 bases from J, leaving 17 bases between. This CDR3 spans 15 amino acids. The chain's CDR3 is CASSSGWGGGQPQHF. CDR3 DNA: TGTGCCAGCAGCTCGGGCTGGGGGGGCGGTCAGCCCCAGCATTTT.

This clone showed up just a few times. The chain links TRBV21-1 to TRBJ1-4. TRBV21-1 is listed as a pseudogene. The CDR3 extends over 16 amino acids. The CDR3 region has the DNA TGTGCCAGCAGCCTCTCAGCCGACTCAACTAATGAAAAACTGTTTTTT. Translated: CASSLSADSTNEKLFF.

The chain employs TRBV19 and TRBJ2-3, with D perhaps TRBD1 (5 bases). Germline CDR1 LNHDA, CDR2 SQIVND (reference sequence). V was pared by 3 bases and J by 4 bases, with 20 bases between. The CDR3 consists of 17 residues. CDR3 in DNA: TGTGCCAGTAGTATTCAGGGTAGAGGTACCGTGGCAGATACGCAGTATTTT. Translated, it gives CASSIQGRGTVADTQYF.